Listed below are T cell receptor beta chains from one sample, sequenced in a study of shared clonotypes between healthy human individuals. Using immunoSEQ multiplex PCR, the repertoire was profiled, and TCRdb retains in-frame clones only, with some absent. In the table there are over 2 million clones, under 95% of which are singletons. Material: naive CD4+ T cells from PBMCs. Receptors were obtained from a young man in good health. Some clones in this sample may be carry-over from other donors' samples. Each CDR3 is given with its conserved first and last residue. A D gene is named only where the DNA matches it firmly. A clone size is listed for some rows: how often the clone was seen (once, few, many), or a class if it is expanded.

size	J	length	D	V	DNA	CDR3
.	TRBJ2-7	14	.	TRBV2	TGTGCCAGCAGGAAGGCAGGGCTGGCCTACGAGCAGTACTTC	CASRKAGLAYEQYF
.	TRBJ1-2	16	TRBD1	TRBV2	TGTGCCAGCAGGAATATTATTGGACAGGATTTTTATGGCTACACCTTC	CASRNIIGQDFYGYTF
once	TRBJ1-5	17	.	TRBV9	TGTGCCAGCAGACCCGTCGAGGGGCGCGACGGCAATCAGCCCCAGCATTTT	CASRPVEGRDGNQPQHF
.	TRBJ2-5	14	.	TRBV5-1	TGCGCCAGCAGCTTGGTTTCTAGCCAAGAGACCCAGTACTTC	CASSLVSSQETQYF
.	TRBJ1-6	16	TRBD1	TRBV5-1	TGCGCCAGCAGCTCCGCTGACAGGGTCGGGTATTCACCCCTCCACTTT	CASSSADRVGYSPLHF
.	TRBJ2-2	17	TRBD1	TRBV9	TGTGCCAGCAGCGAGAGAGGGGCACAGGGGGCAACCGGGGAGCTGTTTTTT	CASSERGAQGATGELFF
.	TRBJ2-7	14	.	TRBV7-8	TGTGCCAGCAGCAAAGAGCCCAGTTCCTACGAGCAGTACTTC	CASSKEPSSYEQYF
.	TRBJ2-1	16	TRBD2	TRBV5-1	TGCGCCAGCAGCTTGGCTAGCGGGAGTCTAAACAATGAGCAGTTCTTC	CASSLASGSLNNEQFF
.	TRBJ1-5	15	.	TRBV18	TGTGCCAGCTCACCTCCGTCGGGGATCAATCAGCCCCAGCATTTT	CASSPPSGINQPQHF
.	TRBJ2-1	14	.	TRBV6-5	TGTGCCAGCAGATTATTTCATGGGGGGAGTGAGCAGTTCTTC	CASRLFHGGSEQFF
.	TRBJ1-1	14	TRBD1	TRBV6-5	TGTGCCAGCAGTCCTGCAGGGGGGCCCACTGAAGCTTTCTTT	CASSPAGGPTEAFF
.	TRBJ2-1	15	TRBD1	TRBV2	TGTGCCAGCAGTGCAGGGACAGGGGTCCGGGATGAGCAGTTCTTC	CASSAGTGVRDEQFF
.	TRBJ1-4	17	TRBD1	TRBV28	TGTGCCAGCAGTTTATGGAGGGCAGGGGGAACTAATGAAAAACTGTTTTTT	CASSLWRAGGTNEKLFF
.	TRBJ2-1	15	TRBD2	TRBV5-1	TGCGCCAGCAGCCCCTTAGCGGGCTCCTTCAATGAGCAGTTCTTC	CASSPLAGSFNEQFF
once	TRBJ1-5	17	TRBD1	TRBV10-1	TGCGCCAGCAGTGAGAGGCAGGGGGCGTTTGGGAATCAGCCCCAGCATTTT	CASSERQGAFGNQPQHF
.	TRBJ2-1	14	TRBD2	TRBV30	TGTGCCTGGACCAAAACTAGCGGGAGTGAGGCGCAGTTCTTC	CAWTKTSGSEAQFF
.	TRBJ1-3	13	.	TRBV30	TGTGCCTGCGGGGTGTTCTCTGGAAACACCATATATTTT	CACGVFSGNTIYF
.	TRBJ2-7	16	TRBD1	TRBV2	TGTGCCAGCGTAACTACCACCGGGACAGATATCTACGAGCAGTACTTC	CASVTTTGTDIYEQYF
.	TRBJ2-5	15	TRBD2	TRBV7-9	TGTGCCAGCGGCCTGTCAGCGGGGATTCAAGAGACCCAGTACTTC	CASGLSAGIQETQYF